Described below is a single T cell receptor (beta chain) sequence and its context. What it binds is unknown. The sample originates from a study of shared clonotypes between healthy human individuals. Study-level information: Each donor contributed plates that comprised three CD4 naive, three CD4 memory, two CD8 naive and one CD8 memory.

This CDR3 contains 15 residues. V gave up 6 bases and J gave up 0 bases, with 12 bases separating them. Germline CDR1 MNHNY, CDR2 SVGAGI (reference sequence). Approximately 210 ng DNA, about 30,000 T cell genomes, went into each sorted-subset replicate PCR. Sequenced by immunoSEQ multiplex PCR; TCRdb stores in-frame clones only, minus some. This table has about 680,000 clones, around 74% appearing once. Findings of the study overall: Only blood was sampled, and tissue TCR repertoires likely differ from blood ones. Few donors limited the genetic and exposure-history diversity represented.

The TCR was taken from a woman aged 25-40 years in good health. Source material: memory CD4+ T cells sorted from blood. Described subset: CD45RA-negative fraction. The genes are TRBV6-6 and TRBJ1-3, with D possibly TRBD1 on 5 matching bases. In nucleotides, the CDR3 is TGTGCCAGCAGCCGGGACTGGAGCTCTGGAAACACCATATATTTT. Its protein is CASSRDWSSGNTIYF.